This T cell receptor beta chain is from a study of T cells after yellow fever vaccination. Study in general: SMART-Seq v4 Ultra Low Input handled preparation of low-cell-number fractions. Broader study findings: In FACS-sorted repertoires, abundant clonotypes from the bulk population could appear as contaminants.

Conversion of TCR transcripts into cDNA relied on 5'RACE template switching, which added a universal primer site and UMIs. TCRdb used MiXCR to reprocess the 5' RACE reads, holding one entry per CDR3 protein. This table holds about 320,000 distinct CDR3 sequences, under 15% found once. About this clonotype: Its antigen is undetermined.

V lost 3 bases and J 4 bases, leaving 15 bases between the germline ends. Germline V gives CDR1 SNHLY, CDR2 FYNNEI. This CDR3 region has 16 residues. The source was CD4+ T cells sorted from PBMCs, collected 15 days after the yellow fever booster vaccination. The TCR sequence derives from a man between 18 and 29 years old who received the YFV17D yellow fever vaccine. The chain links TRBV2 to TRBJ2-2, with a possible D match to TRBD2 (5 bases). The chain's CDR3 is CASSERVARSTGELFF. The CDR3 DNA reads TGTGCCAGCAGTGAGAGGGTTGCGAGGTCCACCGGGGAGCTGTTTTTT. Looking up the rest from reference TRBV2 and TRBJ2-2 gives the full variable domain: EPEVTQTPSHQVTQMGQEVILRCVPISNHLYFYWYRQILGQKVEFLVSFYNNEISEKSEIFDDQFSVERPDGSNFTLKIRSTKLEDSAMYFCASSERVARSTGELFFGEGSRLTVL.